This is a list of T cell receptor beta chains from one sample in a study of T cell repertoires and Cas9 in healthy adults. TCRdb's table, derived via immunoSEQ multiplex PCR, lists solely in-frame clones and lacks some. The sample holds 1,500 to 1,700 clones, approximately 93% seen once. Input material: SpCas9-reactive CD4+ effector T cells (CD137+, CD154-, CD25-, CD127+) from PBMCs; culture status not recorded. The receptors come from a human donor in good health. The CDR3 runs from the conserved cysteine through the conserved F or W. The D gene is left open where the match is weak. Clone size appears in some rows only: once, few, many, or a class for an expanded clone.

V: TRBV7-6
size: NA
J: TRBJ2-1
D: TRBD2
CDR3: CASSSPGLADNEQFF
DNA: TGTGCCAGCAGCTCGCCGGGACTAGCGGACAATGAGCAGTTCTTC

V: TRBV11-3
size: NA
J: TRBJ1-1
D: NA
CDR3: CASSFSDRNTEAFF
DNA: TGTGCCAGCAGCTTTTCGGACAGGAACACTGAAGCTTTCTTT

V: TRBV12-5
size: NA
J: TRBJ1-1
D: NA
CDR3: CASGLGTETEAFF
DNA: TGTGCTAGTGGTTTGGGGACAGAAACTGAAGCTTTCTTT

V: TRBV27
size: few
J: TRBJ1-2
D: TRBD1
CDR3: CASSRGQGGYGYTF
DNA: TGTGCCAGCAGTAGGGGACAGGGGGGCTATGGCTACACCTTC

V: TRBV10-3
size: NA
J: TRBJ2-1
D: TRBD2
CDR3: CAMGLADYNEQFF
DNA: TGTGCCATGGGACTAGCAGACTACAATGAGCAGTTCTTC

V: TRBV28
size: NA
J: TRBJ2-4
D: NA
CDR3: CASTAGPKLAKNIQYF
DNA: TGTGCCAGCACTGCCGGGCCGAAACTAGCCAAAAACATTCAGTACTTC

V: TRBV5-1
size: NA
J: TRBJ2-1
D: NA
CDR3: CASSLVSANEQFF
DNA: TGCGCCAGCAGCTTGGTGTCGGCAAATGAGCAGTTCTTC

V: TRBV11-2
size: NA
J: TRBJ2-1
D: NA
CDR3: CASSPRERSGNEQFF
DNA: TGTGCCAGCAGCCCAAGGGAGCGAAGCGGAAATGAGCAGTTCTTC

V: TRBV28
size: NA
J: TRBJ1-2
D: TRBD1
CDR3: CASSPAHRGSGYTF
DNA: TGTGCCAGCAGTCCGGCCCACAGGGGCAGTGGCTACACCTTC

V: TRBV5-5
size: NA
J: TRBJ2-5
D: NA
CDR3: CASSSGQFETQYF
DNA: TGTGCCAGCAGCTCCGGACAGTTCGAGACCCAGTACTTC

V: TRBV5-4
size: NA
J: TRBJ2-1
D: TRBD2
CDR3: CASSVLTGGRGEQFF
DNA: TGTGCCAGCAGCGTACTAACGGGAGGGCGAGGAGAGCAGTTCTTC

V: TRBV5-1
size: NA
J: TRBJ2-7
D: NA
CDR3: CASSLEGGISREQYF
DNA: TGCGCCAGCAGCTTAGAAGGGGGTATTTCTCGGGAGCAGTACTTC

V: TRBV5-1
size: few
J: TRBJ1-1
D: NA
CDR3: CASREQTNTEAFF
DNA: TGCGCCAGCAGGGAACAGACAAACACTGAAGCTTTCTTT

V: TRBV27
size: NA
J: TRBJ2-4
D: NA
CDR3: CASSLRASAYLDIQYF
DNA: TGTGCCAGCAGTTTAAGGGCTAGCGCATACTTAGACATTCAGTACTTC

V: TRBV6-5
size: NA
J: TRBJ1-4
D: NA
CDR3: CASQRAGLNEKLFF
DNA: TGTGCCAGCCAGAGGGCAGGGTTAAATGAAAAACTGTTTTTT

V: TRBV2
size: once
J: TRBJ2-3
D: NA
CDR3: CAGRSERTDTQYF
DNA: TGTGCCGGAAGATCGGAACGCACAGATACGCAGTATTTT

V: TRBV7-2
size: NA
J: TRBJ2-5
D: NA
CDR3: CASSSDGPPKRRKETQYF
DNA: TGTGCCAGCAGCTCCGACGGGCCCCCCAAGCGGAGGAAAGAGACCCAGTACTTC

V: TRBV7-9
size: NA
J: TRBJ1-3
D: TRBD1
CDR3: CASSPQGGNERNTIYF
DNA: TGTGCCAGCAGCCCACAGGGGGGGAACGAGAGAAACACCATATATTTT

V: TRBV25-1
size: NA
J: TRBJ2-2
D: NA
CDR3: CASSDRATGELFF
DNA: TGTGCCAGCAGTGATAGGGCGACCGGGGAGCTGTTTTTT

V: TRBV23-1
size: NA
J: TRBJ2-3
D: TRBD2
CDR3: CASSEIAGIVVTDTQYF
DNA: TGCGCCAGCAGTGAAATAGCGGGAATCGTCGTTACAGATACGCAGTATTTT

V: TRBV7-2
size: NA
J: TRBJ2-1
D: TRBD2
CDR3: CASSLGSSGIGDEQFF
DNA: TGTGCCAGCAGCTTAGGTTCTAGCGGGATAGGGGATGAGCAGTTCTTC

V: TRBV14
size: NA
J: TRBJ1-1
D: NA
CDR3: CASSKGGTEAFF
DNA: TGTGCCAGCAGCAAAGGAGGGACTGAAGCTTTCTTT

V: TRBV5-5
size: NA
J: TRBJ2-1
D: NA
CDR3: CATRRAGGFDEQFF
DNA: TGTGCCACCCGACGGGCAGGGGGGTTCGATGAGCAGTTCTTC

V: TRBV5-5
size: once
J: TRBJ1-3
D: NA
CDR3: CASSWGLQDLSGNTIYF
DNA: TGTGCCAGCAGCTGGGGGTTACAGGATCTCTCTGGAAACACCATATATTTT

V: TRBV12-5
size: NA
J: TRBJ1-6
D: NA
CDR3: CASGLEEASPLHF
DNA: TGTGCTAGTGGTTTGGAGGAAGCTTCACCCCTCCACTTT

V: TRBV9
size: once
J: TRBJ2-6
D: NA
CDR3: CASSLGYSGANVLTF
DNA: TGTGCCAGCAGCTTAGGCTACTCTGGGGCCAACGTCCTGACTTTC

V: TRBV19
size: NA
J: TRBJ1-2
D: NA
CDR3: CASSIRQAGYGYTF
DNA: TGTGCCAGTAGTATCCGACAGGCCGGATATGGCTACACCTTC

V: TRBV5-4
size: few
J: TRBJ1-2
D: NA
CDR3: CASSLSLGGMDGYTF
DNA: TGTGCCAGCAGCTTGTCGTTAGGGGGGATGGATGGCTACACCTTC

V: TRBV5-1
size: NA
J: TRBJ2-1
D: TRBD1
CDR3: CASSPLEGATNEQFF
DNA: TGCGCCAGCAGTCCCCTTGAGGGGGCCACCAATGAGCAGTTCTTC

V: TRBV7-2
size: few
J: TRBJ1-2
D: NA
CDR3: CASDRGGGYGYTF
DNA: TGTGCCAGCGACCGGGGGGGCGGGTATGGCTACACCTTC

V: TRBV14
size: NA
J: TRBJ2-6
D: NA
CDR3: CASSQSVSGANVLTF
DNA: TGTGCCAGCAGCCAATCGGTCTCTGGGGCCAACGTCCTGACTTTC

V: TRBV7-2
size: NA
J: TRBJ2-1
D: TRBD2
CDR3: CASRELAGGPNEQFF
DNA: TGTGCCAGCAGGGAACTAGCGGGAGGGCCAAATGAGCAGTTCTTC